Listed here are 23 T cell receptor beta chains from one sample, sequenced in a study of blood T cells in healthy people across ages (dated by TCRdb to 2013 to 2016). Libraries were prepared through 5' RACE. The data were produced on an Illumina HiSeq 2500. A second PCR of roughly 6 to 12 cycles was performed with a sample-barcoded 5' primer and a J-beta primer mix. TCRdb ran its own pipeline on the public reads, namely fastp trimming at Q25 and MiXCR clone calling, and kept in-frame beta chains. Every entry covers one CDR3 protein and lists the most common genes and DNA from its rows. Within this sample are approximately 800,000 distinct CDR3 sequences, with roughly 60% of them counted one time only. 25% to 35% of the sample belongs to the ten largest clones. Sequencing used blood. All receptors derive from a man aged 25-40 years in good health.

This chain uses TRBV6-1 with TRBJ2-6; maybe TRBD1 (5 bases). V lost 6 bases and J 1 base, leaving 16 bases between the germline ends. The CDR3 totals 17 residues. CDR1 is MNHNS and CDR2 is SASEGT in the germline V gene. In nucleotides, the CDR3 is TGTGCCAGCAGCCCAGGGTGGTCAGATTCTGGGGCCAACGTCCTGACTTTC. Its protein product is CASSPGWSDSGANVLTF.

The chain combines TRBV2 with TRBJ2-1; either TRBD1 or TRBD2 may supply D (6 bases each). The CDR3 extends over 16 amino acids. Germline V gene data show CDR1 as SNHLY and CDR2 as FYNNEI. Trimming cost V 6 bases and J 1 base, with 16 bases left between them. CDR3 loop: CASRAAGGPSYNEQFF. The CDR3, as DNA: TGTGCCAGCAGAGCCGCCGGGGGCCCGTCCTACAATGAGCAGTTCTTC.

This clonotype appeared a single time. This chain uses TRBV7-8 with TRBJ2-7, with D tentatively TRBD2 (5 bases). The CDR3 is 14 amino acids. The germline V and J ends were trimmed by 5 bases and 4 bases, with 15 bases remaining between them. The germline V gene has CDR1 SGHVS and CDR2 FQNEAQ. CDR3 residues: CASSRGEFSYEQYF. For the CDR3, the DNA is TGTGCCAGCAGCCGTGGGGAGTTTTCTTACGAGCAGTACTTC.

V gene TRBV20-1 combines with J gene TRBJ2-5; 7 positions agree with TRBD2. The V gene end was trimmed by 0 bases and the J gene end by 11 bases; junction bases not matched to a gene: 15. The germline gives CDR1 DFQATT, CDR2 SNEGSKA (reference sequence). The CDR3 has 15 residues. The CDR3 sequence is CSARDRASGYNEQYF. Written as DNA, the CDR3 is TGCAGTGCTAGAGATCGGGCTAGCGGCTACAATGAGCAGTACTTC.

The chain recombines TRBV4-3 with TRBJ2-7, with D uncertain. The CDR3 consists of 14 residues. Deletions cut 3 bases from V and 5 bases from J, with 14 bases between. Germline CDR1 LGHNA, CDR2 YSLEER. The CDR3 protein is CASSHRYGDNEQYF. The CDR3 bases are TGCGCCAGCAGCCACAGGTACGGAGACAACGAGCAGTACTTC.

In its sample, this clonotype was seen a few times. This chain connects TRBV5-1 to TRBJ2-7; tentatively, D is TRBD1 (6 bases). The CDR3 is 16 residues long. CDR1 is SGHRS, CDR2 YFSETQ, per germline. Trimming pared 4 bases from V and 1 base from J, leaving 18 bases between. As DNA, the CDR3 is TGCGCCAGCAGCACGCTATTCTCGGGACAATCCTACGAGCAGTACTTC. Translated, it gives CASSTLFSGQSYEQYF.

V and J are TRBV7-6 and TRBJ2-1; 10 bases fit TRBD2. The germline V gene has CDR1 SGHVS and CDR2 FNYEAQ. The CDR3 has 16 residues. V gave up 0 bases and J gave up 5 bases; unmatched junction bases: 4. CDR3 sequence: CASSLAPSGGHNEQFF. CDR3 sequence (DNA): TGTGCCAGCAGCTTAGCCCCTAGCGGGGGCCACAATGAGCAGTTCTTC.

V and J are TRBV4-3 and TRBJ2-3; 7 bases fit TRBD2. CDR1 is LGHNA, CDR2 YSLEER, per germline. The CDR3 totals 16 residues. With V trimmed by 0 bases and J by 6 bases, 9 bases remained unmatched. The CDR3 region has the DNA TGCGCCAGCAGCCAAGACCCCCTAGCGGAGGGGGATACGCAGTATTTT. It specifies CASSQDPLAEGDTQYF.

The chain carries TRBV27 and TRBJ2-7; tentatively, D is TRBD1 (6 bases). CDR1 is MNHEY and CDR2 is SMNVEV in the germline V gene (reference sequence). The CDR3 runs to 13 residues. V was pared by 8 bases and J by 4 bases, with 15 bases between. CDR3 loop: CASGYRVGYEQYF. The CDR3 DNA is TGTGCCAGCGGATACAGGGTTGGATACGAGCAGTACTTC.

This clonotype came up many times. The genes are TRBV6-1 and TRBJ2-5, with TRBD1 as a possible D gene (6 bases). The end of the DNA is better explained by TRBJ2-7, so the J call may be wrong. Germline V CDR1 and CDR2: MNHNS, SASEGT. The CDR3 is 12 residues long. The CDR3 nucleotides are TGTGCCAGCAGTGACAGGGGTTACGAGCAGTACTTC. Its translation: CASSDRGYEQYF.

The V call is TRBV6-5, the J call TRBJ2-7; 12 bases are a match to TRBD2. The CDR3 sequence is 17 residues long. The V gene's germline CDR1 is MNHEY and CDR2 SVGAGI. Trimming at V came to 6 bases and at J to 2 bases, leaving 11 bases not matched to a gene. The CDR3: CASRDSFGLAGTYEQYF. The CDR3 nucleotides are TGTGCCAGCAGAGACTCATTCGGACTAGCGGGAACCTACGAGCAGTACTTC.

This clonotype was picked up many times. The chain is built from TRBV20-1 and TRBJ2-1; D possibly corresponds to TRBD2 (5 bases). V shed 3 bases and J shed 12 bases, with 12 bases lying between them. From germline, CDR1 is DFQATT and CDR2 SNEGSKA (reference sequence). This CDR3 is built from 11 residues. DNA for the CDR3: TGCAGTGCTAGGATCGACTACCCGCAGTTCTTC. Translated, it gives CSARIDYPQFF.

The rearrangement joins TRBV4-3 to TRBJ2-1, with a possible D match to TRBD2 (5 bases). CDR1 and CDR2 (germline): LGHNA, YSLEER. The V end was cut by 1 base, the J end by 5 bases, with 21 bases between. The CDR3 spans 18 residues. The CDR3: CASSQVRIASSGHNEQFF. DNA of the CDR3: TGCGCCAGCAGCCAAGTCCGAATTGCTAGCAGTGGACACAATGAGCAGTTCTTC.

This clonotype was detected a few times. This chain connects TRBV7-2 to TRBJ2-7; tentative D call: TRBD2 (6 bases). V lost 5 bases and J 7 bases, leaving 18 bases between the germline ends. Germline values: CDR1 SGHTA, CDR2 FQGNSA. This CDR3 comprises 14 residues. DNA of the CDR3: TGTGCCAGCAGCCCCCGACTAGGCCCGCTGGAGCAGTACTTC. Translation: CASSPRLGPLEQYF.

The gene calls are TRBV6-1 and TRBJ2-1; no definite D call. The CDR3 has 12 residues. Germline assignment: CDR1 MNHNS and CDR2 SASEGT. V gave up 8 bases and J gave up 11 bases, with 16 bases separating them. As DNA, the CDR3 is TGTGCCAGCGCCGAGATGAGATATAAGCAGTTCTTC. The encoded protein is CASAEMRYKQFF.

The genes are TRBV12-3 or TRBV12-4 and TRBJ2-3, with D possibly matching TRBD2 (7 bases). There are 15 residues in the CDR3. Trimming stripped 2 bases from V and 4 bases from J, with 13 bases between. CDR3 loop: CASSLRGARADTQYF. CDR3 sequence (DNA): TGTGCCAGCAGTTTACGGGGGGCCAGGGCAGATACGCAGTATTTT.

The J gene is TRBJ2-5, the V gene TRBV28, with D possibly matching TRBD2 (5 bases). This CDR3 region has 16 residues. Trimming removed 4 bases from V and 2 bases from J, with 17 bases in between. Germline V lookup: CDR1 MDHEN, CDR2 SYDVKM. The DNA for the CDR3 is TGTGCCAGCAGTTCCCCGGGCCGCCTAGCACAAGAGACCCAGTACTTC. This codes for CASSSPGRLAQETQYF.

This clonotype has more than one count but fewer than ten. The genes are TRBV6-2 or TRBV6-3 and TRBJ2-3; D could derive from TRBD1 or TRBD2 (7 bases each). Germline V gene lookup returns CDR1 MNHEY and CDR2 SVGEGT. Trimming took off 6 bases at V and 7 bases at J, with 26 bases between the two ends. This CDR3 region has 17 residues. The CDR3 DNA follows: TGTGCCAGCAGCTTCACTCCCTGGGACAGCGGGGCGTATACGCAGTATTTT. Encoded protein: CASSFTPWDSGAYTQYF.

This clonotype was observed a few times. This rearrangement joins TRBV5-1 to TRBJ2-4; tentative D call: TRBD1 (6 bases). The CDR3 sequence is 16 residues long. The V end was cut by 0 bases, the J end by 1 base, with 11 bases between. CDR1 and CDR2 from the germline V gene are SGHRS and YFSETQ. The CDR3 DNA reads TGCGCCAGCAGCTTGGATGGGCAGGGGGCCAAAAACATTCAGTACTTC. Its translation: CASSLDGQGAKNIQYF.

In its sample, this clonotype was seen once. The chain uses TRBV15 and TRBJ2-3; TRBD1 might be the D (5 bases). The V end was cut by 0 bases, the J end by 6 bases, with 13 bases between. The CDR3 is 15 amino acids. Germline CDR1 is LNHNV and CDR2 is YYDKDF (reference sequence). CDR3: CATSRDGQGLDTQYF. The CDR3 DNA follows: TGTGCCACCAGCAGAGACGGGCAGGGCCTTGATACGCAGTATTTT.

This clonotype turned up a few times. This chain uses TRBV5-1 with TRBJ2-3, with D perhaps matching TRBD2 (6 bases). Trimming pared 4 bases from V and 6 bases from J, leaving 15 bases between. CDR3 length: 14 residues. Germline CDR1 is SGHRS and CDR2 is YFSETQ. Written as DNA, the CDR3 is TGCGCCAGCAGCCCTATCGGGGGTAGTGATACGCAGTATTTT. Its translation is CASSPIGGSDTQYF.

CDR3 loop: CASSGQGVGYNEQFF. Here the CDR3 DNA reads TGTGCCAGCAGTGGACAGGGGGTAGGGTACAATGAGCAGTTCTTC. The chain has TRBV2 and TRBJ2-1; 9 nucleotides align to TRBD1. The length of the CDR3 is 15 residues. The ends lost 4 bases at V and 4 bases at J; junction bases unmatched: 5. Germline loops: CDR1 SNHLY, CDR2 FYNNEI.

This clonotype was observed a few times. V and J are TRBV12-3 or TRBV12-4 and TRBJ1-2; 9 bases line up with TRBD1. After removal of 4 bases from V and 2 bases from J, the junction contained 11 bases not matched to a gene. The CDR3 has 17 residues. The CDR3 DNA follows: TGTGCCAGCAGTTCCGGGTGGACAGGGGTGGAGAACTATGGCTACACCTTC. Its translation: CASSSGWTGVENYGYTF.